Below, 32 T cell receptor beta chains from the same sample are listed, as sequenced in a study of T-cell reconstitution after alpha-beta-depleted transplantation in children. This sample's TCRbeta library carried unique molecular identifier barcodes. MiXCR, run by TCRdb on the PCR reads, gives a single entry per CDR3 protein. The sample has about 590,000 distinct CDR3 sequences, over 10% seen once. Sequencing was performed on PBMCs, mostly from graft donor cells, taken 360 days after TCRalphabeta/CD19-depleted stem cell transplant. The source of these receptors is a male patient younger than 18 who had a stem cell transplant for acute myeloid leukemia, so the T cells may come from the graft donor.

This clonotype was counted a few times. V usage is TRBV12-3 or TRBV12-4 and J usage is TRBJ2-3, with 11 bases identical to TRBD2. The CDR3 is made up of 15 amino acids. V was clipped by 3 bases and J by 5 bases; unmatched bases: 4. DNA for the CDR3: TGTGCCAGCAGTTTTTGGCTAGCGGGAGGAGATACGCAGTATTTT. Its protein product is CASSFWLAGGDTQYF.

This clonotype was counted at least ten times. The rearrangement joins TRBV12-3 or TRBV12-4 to TRBJ2-1; tentatively, D is TRBD1 or TRBD2 (6 bases each). CDR3 length: 15 amino acids. V was trimmed by 7 bases and J by 0 bases, leaving 13 bases between them. The CDR3, as DNA: TGTGCCAGCATGGGGGGCCGGGGCTCCTACAATGAGCAGTTCTTC. Encoded protein: CASMGGRGSYNEQFF.

About this clonotype itself: A much larger clone differs from this one at a single base, so this may be a read error. The chain combines TRBV20-1 with TRBJ2-7, with D maybe TRBD1 (6 bases). Trimming removed 6 bases from V and 3 bases from J, with 18 bases in between. From germline, CDR1 is DFQATT and CDR2 SNEGSKA (reference sequence). CDR3 size: 14 residues. The CDR3 DNA is TGCAGTGCCATAGGAGGACAGTCCCTCTACGAGCAGTACTTC. It codes for CSAIGGQSLYEQYF.

There are a few counts of this clonotype. The chain employs TRBV6-4 and TRBJ2-1; 7 bases line up with TRBD2. CDR3 length: 15 amino acids. Germline-derived CDR1 and CDR2 are MRHNA and SNTAGT. With 2 bases clipped from V and 2 bases from J, the junction kept 3 bases outside the gene matches. CDR3 DNA sequence: TGTGCCAGCAGTGACCTCGCGGGAGCCTACAATGAGCAGTTCTTC. Encoded protein: CASSDLAGAYNEQFF.

This clonotype was seen a few times. J is TRBJ2-1 and V is TRBV19; 13 nucleotides line up with TRBD2. Trimming at V came to 7 bases and at J to 8 bases, leaving 5 bases not matched to a gene. CDR1 is LNHDA and CDR2 is SQIVND in the germline V gene (reference sequence). The CDR3 has 14 residues. CDR3 protein: CASIRTSGSYEQFF. CDR3 nucleotide sequence: TGTGCCAGTATTCGGACTAGCGGGAGTTATGAGCAGTTCTTC.

This clonotype was detected only a few times. This sequence joins TRBV18 and TRBJ2-4, with 9 bases lining up with TRBD1. The CDR3 totals 14 residues. Per the germline V gene, CDR1 is KGHSH and CDR2 is LQKENI. V was pared by 5 bases and J by 7 bases, with 6 bases of the junction left unmatched. DNA for the CDR3: TGTGCCAGCTCATCCGGGACAGGGAGGAACATTCAGTACTTC. As protein: CASSSGTGRNIQYF. Full variable domain (outside the CDR3, taken from reference TRBV18 and TRBJ2-4): NAGVMQNPRHLVRRRGQEARLRCSPMKGHSHVYWYRQLPEEGLKFMVYLQKENIIDESGMPKERFSAEFPKEGPSILRIQQVVRGDSAAYFCASSSGTGRNIQYFGAGTRLSVL.

This sequence joins TRBV6-5 and TRBJ2-2; D remains ambiguous. The CDR3 loop spans 13 amino acids. Germline V gene lookup returns CDR1 MNHEY and CDR2 SVGAGI. Trimming stripped 4 bases from V and 4 bases from J, with 7 bases between. The CDR3 bases are TGTGCCAGCAGTTGGGCTTTCACCGGGGAGCTGTTTTTT. Its translation: CASSWAFTGELFF.

This chain connects TRBV4-3 to TRBJ2-7; 10 positions match TRBD2. V trimming: 4 bases; J trimming: 0 bases; junction bases outside the gene matches: 6. The CDR3 covers 16 residues. CDR1 and CDR2 from the germline V gene are LGHNA and YSLEER. CDR3 protein: CASSRDLAGVSYEQYF. CDR3 coding DNA: TGCGCCAGCAGCCGGGACCTAGCGGGAGTCTCCTACGAGCAGTACTTC.

This clonotype has a count of ten or more. The chain links TRBV14 to TRBJ2-2; maybe TRBD2 (6 bases). The CDR3 totals 15 residues. Germline assignment: CDR1 SGHDN and CDR2 FVKESK. Trimming took 5 bases from V and 1 from J, leaving 11 bases between them. Here the CDR3 DNA reads TGTGCCAGCAGCTACGGGACTTGGAACACCGGGGAGCTGTTTTTT. This codes for CASSYGTWNTGELFF.

The chain carries TRBV7-8 and TRBJ1-6; tentatively, D is TRBD1 (6 bases). This CDR3 is 16 amino acids long. CDR1 is SGHVS and CDR2 is FQNEAQ in the germline V gene. The V end was cut by 1 base, the J end by 7 bases, with 14 bases between. The chain's CDR3 is CASSLEAQGPNSPLHF. As DNA, the CDR3 is TGTGCCAGCAGCTTAGAGGCGCAGGGGCCAAATTCACCCCTCCACTTT.

V usage is TRBV29-1 and J usage is TRBJ2-1; D perhaps matches TRBD1 (5 bases). V was cut by 5 bases and J by 4 bases, with 12 bases left in between. Germline CDR1 reads SQVTM; CDR2 reads ANQGSEA. The CDR3 contains 13 residues. The CDR3 DNA is TGCAGCGTTACCCCGGACACGTACAATGAGCAGTTCTTC. Its protein product is CSVTPDTYNEQFF.

The CDR3 DNA reads as TGCGCCAGCAGCTTGCGTTCAGGAGGACTCTACGAGCAGTACTTC. Amino acids: CASSLRSGGLYEQYF. The chain links TRBV5-1 to TRBJ2-7, with D possibly being TRBD2 (5 bases). The CDR3 runs 15 residues. V was cut by 1 base and J by 3 bases, with 14 bases left in between. CDR1 and CDR2 from the germline V gene are SGHRS and YFSETQ.

This clonotype has just a few counts. This chain links TRBV11-2 with TRBJ2-1, with 11 bases lining up with TRBD1. The CDR3 is made up of 14 amino acids. The trim removed 1 base at V and 13 bases at J, leaving 6 bases unmatched. The germline gives CDR1 SGHAT, CDR2 FQNNGV. This CDR3 reads CASSLVGQGANQFF. Here the CDR3 DNA reads TGTGCCAGCAGCTTAGTAGGACAGGGGGCGAATCAGTTCTTC.

In its sample, this clonotype was seen a few times. V and J are TRBV7-9 and TRBJ1-4; weak D call: TRBD1 (5 bases). V was trimmed by 5 bases and J by 6 bases, leaving 19 bases between them. The CDR3 runs 16 residues. From germline, CDR1 is SEHNR and CDR2 FQNEAQ (reference sequence). The CDR3, as DNA: TGTGCCAGCAGCCTACCGCCCGGGACGCTTGATGAAAAACTGTTTTTT. Protein: CASSLPPGTLDEKLFF.

V usage is TRBV20-1 and J usage is TRBJ2-1; D ambiguous. Germline V CDR1 and CDR2: DFQATT, SNEGSKA (reference sequence). This CDR3 is built from 13 residues. Trimming removed 3 bases from V and 2 bases from J, with 8 bases in between. Written as DNA, the CDR3 is TGCAGTGCTAGTAACGGTACCTACAATGAGCAGTTCTTC. Protein: CSASNGTYNEQFF.

This clonotype turned up a few times. The chain is built from TRBV7-2 and TRBJ2-3, with D perhaps TRBD2 (6 bases). Germline CDR1 and CDR2: SGHTA and FQGNSA. The CDR3 length is 15 residues. The V end lost 3 bases, the J end lost 4 bases, and 14 bases lay between the germline ends. CDR3 sequence reads: CASSFGGVWSDTQYF. In nucleotides, the CDR3 is TGTGCCAGCAGCTTCGGGGGAGTATGGTCAGATACGCAGTATTTT.

V gene TRBV4-2 combines with J gene TRBJ2-2; 8 positions match TRBD2. The V and J ends lost 0 bases and 5 bases, in that order; junction bases with no gene match: 11. Germline V gene data show CDR1 as LGHNA and CDR2 as YNFKEQ. There are 18 residues in the CDR3. DNA of the CDR3: TGTGCCAGCAGCCAAGAAACTAGCGGATATCAGGGGACCGGGGAGCTGTTTTTT. This translates into CASSQETSGYQGTGELFF.

The chain combines TRBV7-2 with TRBJ1-4; maybe TRBD1 (6 bases). The germline V gene has CDR1 SGHTA and CDR2 FQGNSA. V lost 5 bases and J lost 6, with 19 bases in between. The CDR3 is 16 residues long. The CDR3 protein is CASSPGYGGLDEKLFF. In DNA form, the CDR3 reads TGTGCCAGCAGCCCGGGGTACGGGGGGCTGGATGAAAAACTGTTTTTT.

CDR3 region: CATRTGDNTGELFF. The CDR3 DNA follows: TGTGCCACCCGGACAGGGGACAACACCGGGGAGCTGTTTTTT. The chain employs TRBV24-1 and TRBJ2-2; 9 bases map to TRBD1. V trimming: 9 bases; J trimming: 2 bases; junction bases outside the gene matches: 3. Per germline, CDR1 KGHDR and CDR2 SFDVKD. This CDR3 is 14 amino acids long.

This clonotype has a count of ten or more. The chain couples TRBV5-6 to TRBJ2-7; D is possibly TRBD1 (5 bases). The CDR3 has 15 amino acids. V was clipped by 1 base and J by 4 bases, with 15 bases between them. The germline CDR1 and CDR2 sequences are SGHDT and YYEEEE. The CDR3 spells CASSLKAGNVYEQYF. CDR3 nucleotides: TGTGCCAGCAGCTTGAAGGCAGGGAATGTATACGAGCAGTACTTC.

The chain joins TRBV7-3 to TRBJ2-3; 9 bases are shared with TRBD1. Germline-derived CDR1 and CDR2 are SGHTA and FQGTGA. Unmatched junction bases numbered 2, after V lost 2 bases and J lost 2 bases. The CDR3 has 15 amino acids. The CDR3 sequence is CASSLRDRVTDTQYF. CDR3 DNA sequence: TGTGCCAGCAGCTTACGGGACAGGGTCACAGATACGCAGTATTTT.

This clonotype was seen a handful of times. The junction differs from germline at one of its ends, possibly a read error. This CDR3 reads CASSYLVSGNTIYF. CDR3 sequence (DNA): TGTGCCAGCAGCTACTTGGTTTCTGGAAACACCATATATTTT. The chain recombines TRBV6-5 with TRBJ1-3; D remains ambiguous. The CDR3 runs 14 residues. Germline V gene data show CDR1 as MNHEY and CDR2 as SVGAGI.

A note on this clonotype: An end of the junction differs from the germline gene, which may be a read error. The chain carries TRBV24-1 and TRBJ2-1; no reliable D call. The CDR3 extends over 15 amino acids. CDR1 and CDR2 from the germline V gene are KGHDR and SFDVKD. This CDR3 reads CASSDPSVVYNEQFF. CDR3 in DNA: TGTGCCTCCAGTGATCCGTCGGTCGTATACAATGAGCAGTTCTTC.

This clonotype has just a few counts. The CDR3 sequence: CASTRTDYYEQYF. In DNA form, the CDR3 reads TGTGCCAGCACCCGAACAGACTACTACGAGCAGTACTTC. J is TRBJ2-7 and V is TRBV5-6; perhaps TRBD2 as D (5 bases). The V end was cut by 6 bases, the J end by 3 bases, with 13 bases between. This CDR3 has 13 amino acids. The V gene's germline CDR1 is SGHDT and CDR2 YYEEEE.

The gene calls are TRBV20-1 and TRBJ1-5; 10 nucleotides agree with TRBD1. Losses at the gene ends were 1 base for V and 2 bases for J; bases not matched to a gene: 11. CDR3 length equals 18 residues. Germline CDR1 reads DFQATT; CDR2 reads SNEGSKA (reference sequence). In nucleotides, the CDR3 is TGCAGTGCTAGAGTCGGCTGGGACAGGGGAGGTGGCAATCAGCCCCAGCATTTT. It is translated as CSARVGWDRGGGNQPQHF.

This clonotype was counted ten times or more. The V call is TRBV20-1, the J call TRBJ2-5, with 9 bases matching TRBD2. The CDR3 contains 17 residues. Germline lookup yields CDR1 DFQATT and CDR2 SNEGSKA (reference sequence). The V gene end was trimmed by 1 base and the J gene end by 4 bases; junction bases not matched to a gene: 13. CDR3 region: CSARGISGSTSGETQYF. DNA of the CDR3: TGCAGTGCTAGAGGTATTAGCGGGAGCACCAGCGGAGAGACCCAGTACTTC.

The chain recombines TRBV12-3 or TRBV12-4 with TRBJ1-3, with TRBD1 as a possible D gene (5 bases). The CDR3 runs 15 residues. Trimming shortened V by 3 bases and J by 4 bases, and 13 bases separated the two germline ends. Here the CDR3 reads CASSFGSWGGNTIYF. The CDR3 nucleotides are TGTGCCAGCAGTTTTGGCTCTTGGGGGGGAAACACCATATATTTT.

The gene calls are TRBV28 and TRBJ2-1; 14 bases are a match to TRBD2. This CDR3 has 16 residues. V lost 0 bases and J lost 8; bases outside the gene matches: 3. Germline V CDR1 and CDR2: MDHEN, SYDVKM. The chain's CDR3 is CASSLWGLAGEDEQFF. The CDR3, as DNA: TGTGCCAGCAGTTTATGGGGACTAGCGGGAGAGGATGAGCAGTTCTTC.

The table lists this clonotype with many counts. The V call is TRBV5-1, the J call TRBJ2-5; no clear D gene. V was pared by 3 bases and J by 3 bases, with 12 bases between. In germline, CDR1 is SGHRS, CDR2 YFSETQ. The CDR3 is 14 amino acids. The CDR3 is CASSSILVEETQYF. The CDR3 region has the DNA TGCGCCAGCAGCTCGATACTGGTAGAAGAGACCCAGTACTTC.

Many counts were recorded for this clonotype. V usage is TRBV5-6 and J usage is TRBJ2-5; no reliable D call. The CDR3 contains 14 residues. V was pared by 1 base and J by 5 bases, with 12 bases between. Per the germline V gene, CDR1 is SGHDT and CDR2 is YYEEEE. The CDR3 bases are TGTGCCAGCAGCTTGTTCAGGCATGGGGAGACCCAGTACTTC. Translated: CASSLFRHGETQYF.

This chain connects TRBV12-3 or TRBV12-4 to TRBJ1-2; 9 bases line up with TRBD1. V gave up 4 bases and J gave up 7 bases; unmatched junction bases: 7. The CDR3 consists of 14 residues. CDR3 loop: CASSSRQGDIGYTF. The CDR3 coding sequence is TGTGCCAGCAGTTCCCGACAGGGGGATATTGGCTACACCTTC.

Comments on this clonotype: A much larger clone lies one base from this, so it may be a read error. The rearrangement joins TRBV10-3 to TRBJ2-5; D unresolved. The V gene's germline CDR1 is ENHRY and CDR2 SYGVKD. The CDR3 has 13 amino acids. In nucleotides, the CDR3 is TGTGCCATCAGTGTAAGAAGTCAAGAGACCCTGTACTTC. Translated: CAISVRSQETLYF.